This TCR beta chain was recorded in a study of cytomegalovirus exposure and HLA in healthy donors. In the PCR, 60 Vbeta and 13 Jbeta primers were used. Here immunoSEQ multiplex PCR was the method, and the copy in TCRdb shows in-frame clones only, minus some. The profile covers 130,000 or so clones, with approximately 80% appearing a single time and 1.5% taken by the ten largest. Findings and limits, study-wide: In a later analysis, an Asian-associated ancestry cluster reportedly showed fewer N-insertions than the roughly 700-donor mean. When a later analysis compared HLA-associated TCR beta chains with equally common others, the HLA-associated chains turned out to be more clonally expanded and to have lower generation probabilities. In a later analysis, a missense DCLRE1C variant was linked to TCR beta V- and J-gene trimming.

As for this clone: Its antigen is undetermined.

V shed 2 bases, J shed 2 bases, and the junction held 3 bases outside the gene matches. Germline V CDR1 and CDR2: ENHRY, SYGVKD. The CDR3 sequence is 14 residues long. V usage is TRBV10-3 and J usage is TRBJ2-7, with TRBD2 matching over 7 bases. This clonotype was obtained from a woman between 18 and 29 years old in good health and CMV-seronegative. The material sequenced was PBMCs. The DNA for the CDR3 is TGTGCCATCAGTGAGGCGGGAGCGCCCTACGAGCAGTACTTC. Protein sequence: CAISEAGAPYEQYF.